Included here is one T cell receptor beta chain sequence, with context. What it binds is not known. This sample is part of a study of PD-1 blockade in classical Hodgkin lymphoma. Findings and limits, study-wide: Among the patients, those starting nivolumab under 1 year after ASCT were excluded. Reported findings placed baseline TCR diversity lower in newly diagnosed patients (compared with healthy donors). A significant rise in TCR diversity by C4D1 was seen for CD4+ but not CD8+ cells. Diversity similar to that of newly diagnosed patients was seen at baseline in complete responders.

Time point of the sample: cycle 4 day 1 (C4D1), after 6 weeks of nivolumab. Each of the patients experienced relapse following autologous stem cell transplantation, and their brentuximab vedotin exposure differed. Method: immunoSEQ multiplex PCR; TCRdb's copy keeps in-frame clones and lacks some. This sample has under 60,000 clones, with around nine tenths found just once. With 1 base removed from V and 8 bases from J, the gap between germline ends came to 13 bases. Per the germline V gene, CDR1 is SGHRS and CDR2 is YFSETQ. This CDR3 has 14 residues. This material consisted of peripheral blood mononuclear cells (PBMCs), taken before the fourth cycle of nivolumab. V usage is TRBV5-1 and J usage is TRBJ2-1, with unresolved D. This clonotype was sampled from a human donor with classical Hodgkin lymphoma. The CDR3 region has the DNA TGCGCCAGCAGCTTGCCCCAGATTAACGATGAGCAGTTCTTC. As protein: CASSLPQINDEQFF.